Below are 20 T cell receptor beta chains sequenced from a single sample in a study of cytomegalovirus exposure and HLA in healthy donors. The PCR made use of 60 Vbeta and 13 Jbeta primers. The repertoire was sequenced with immunoSEQ multiplex PCR; TCRdb's copy has only in-frame clones and lacks some. The sample yields roughly 150,000 clones, roughly 80% seen once. Material: PBMCs. All receptors derive from a man aged 30 to 45 in good health and CMV-seronegative.

The gene calls are TRBV10-1 and TRBJ1-3; possible D gene TRBD1, 6 bases. V was cut by 4 bases and J by 1 base, with 8 bases left in between. Germline CDR1 reads WNHNN; CDR2 reads SYGVQD (reference sequence). The CDR3 sequence is 14 residues long. The CDR3 sequence: CASSAGTSGNTIYF. The CDR3 bases are TGCGCCAGCAGTGCTGGGACATCTGGAAACACCATATATTTT.

The J gene is TRBJ2-2, the V gene TRBV18; 9 bases align to TRBD2. Germline V lookup: CDR1 KGHSH, CDR2 LQKENI. V gave up 6 bases and J gave up 5 bases; unmatched junction bases: 22. CDR3 size: 20 residues. The CDR3 is CASSRSFVSSGEVATGELFF. The CDR3 bases are TGTGCCAGCTCCCGGAGCTTCGTCTCTAGCGGGGAGGTCGCGACCGGGGAGCTGTTTTTT.

The chain couples TRBV11-1 to TRBJ2-5, with unresolved D. V lost 3 bases and J 5 bases, leaving 4 bases between the germline ends. From germline, CDR1 is SGHAT and CDR2 FQDESV (reference sequence). The CDR3 is 11 amino acids. The CDR3 loop is CASSFRETQYF. The CDR3 bases are TGTGCCAGCAGCTTCAGGGAGACCCAGTACTTC. Complete variable domain (other parts from reference TRBV11-1 and TRBJ2-5): EAEVAQSPRYKITEKSQAVAFWCDPISGHATLYWYRQILGQGPELLVQFQDESVVDDSQLPKDRFSAERLKGVDSTLKIQPAELGDSAMYLCASSFRETQYFGPGTRLLVL.

In its sample, this clone was seen a few times. This chain links TRBV7-8 with TRBJ2-3, with 12 bases fitting TRBD2. The V and J ends lost 3 bases and 5 bases, in that order; junction bases with no gene match: 0. The CDR3 is 14 amino acids. The germline CDR1 and CDR2 sequences are SGHVS and FQNEAQ. The CDR3 loop is CASSLGLAGDTQYF. CDR3 nucleotide sequence: TGTGCCAGCAGCTTGGGACTAGCGGGAGATACGCAGTATTTT.

The chain is built from TRBV6-1 and TRBJ2-6; 12 nucleotides agree with TRBD2. Trimming removed 2 bases from V and 4 bases from J; junction bases left unmatched: 9. This CDR3 is built from 19 residues. Germline V gene lookup returns CDR1 MNHNS and CDR2 SASEGT. CDR3 DNA sequence: TGTGCCAGCAGTGAAAAGGCTAGCGGGAGGGCCTCGGGGGCCAACGTCCTGACTTTC. Translated: CASSEKASGRASGANVLTF.

This chain joins TRBV15 and TRBJ2-7; 7 bases fit TRBD1. V lost 4 bases, J lost 4 bases, and 1 base stayed unmatched. Germline V gene lookup returns CDR1 LNHNV and CDR2 YYDKDF (reference sequence). The CDR3 is 12 amino acids. CDR3 region: CATSNRGYEQYF. CDR3 DNA sequence: TGTGCCACCAGCAACAGGGGTTACGAGCAGTACTTC.

The chain is built from TRBV6-5 and TRBJ1-6; D not resolved. Trimming shortened V by 2 bases and J by 9 bases, and 17 bases separated the two germline ends. CDR1 is MNHEY, CDR2 SVGAGI, per germline. The CDR3 runs 16 residues. The CDR3 coding sequence is TGTGCCAGCAGTTACGCAAGAGTACGGTTTGGTTCACCCCTCCACTTT. Protein sequence: CASSYARVRFGSPLHF.

This clone was seen once. The chain is built from TRBV7-9 and TRBJ1-4; TRBD1 is a possible D gene (6 bases). Trimming shortened V by 5 bases and J by 0 bases, and 10 bases separated the two germline ends. CDR3 size: 15 residues. CDR1 is SEHNR, CDR2 FQNEAQ, per germline (reference sequence). The CDR3 loop is CASSETGATNEKLFF. In DNA, the CDR3 is TGTGCCAGCAGCGAGACAGGTGCAACTAATGAAAAACTGTTTTTT.

This rearrangement joins TRBV9 to TRBJ2-5, with 9 bases identical to TRBD1. CDR1 is SGDLS and CDR2 is YYNGEE in the germline V gene. This CDR3 is built from 17 residues. V was clipped by 0 bases and J by 2 bases; unmatched bases: 8. CDR3 DNA: TGTGCCAGCAGCGTAGAGGGGACAGGGCCCGTTCAAGAGACCCAGTACTTC. Translation: CASSVEGTGPVQETQYF. Full variable domain (remainder filled in from reference TRBV9 and TRBJ2-5): DSGVTQTPKHLITATGQRVTLRCSPRSGDLSVYWYQQSLDQGLQFLIQYYNGEERAKGNILERFSAQQFPDLHSELNLSSLELGDSALYFCASSVEGTGPVQETQYFGPGTRLLVL.

This sequence joins TRBV7-2 and TRBJ2-5; 9 nucleotides align to TRBD1. Germline V gene lookup returns CDR1 SGHTA and CDR2 FQGNSA. The CDR3 has 14 residues. J lost 2 bases, V lost 5 bases, and 3 bases had no gene match. CDR3 sequence: CASSRDRGQETQYF. CDR3 nucleotide sequence: TGTGCCAGCAGCCGAGACAGGGGGCAAGAGACCCAGTACTTC.

The CDR3 sequence: CACSTEPNTEAFF. In nucleotides, the CDR3 is TGTGCCTGTTCGACAGAACCGAACACTGAAGCTTTCTTT. The chain combines TRBV30 with TRBJ1-1; D is perhaps TRBD1 (5 bases). CDR1 and CDR2 from the germline V gene are GTSNPN and SVGIG (reference sequence). Trimming shortened V by 6 bases and J by 1 base, and 12 bases separated the two germline ends. This CDR3 has 13 residues.

This clone was counted once. This chain uses TRBV4-3 with TRBJ2-7, with 9 bases identical to TRBD1. V lost 0 bases and J lost 2; bases outside the gene matches: 8. CDR3 length: 17 amino acids. Germline CDR1 and CDR2: LGHNA and YSLEER. CDR3 sequence (DNA): TGCGCCAGCAGCCAAGAGAGGGGACAGGGAACCACCTACGAGCAGTACTTC. It is translated as CASSQERGQGTTYEQYF.

The chain is built from TRBV27 and TRBJ2-3; maybe TRBD1 (5 bases). V was cut by 3 bases and J by 5 bases, with 12 bases left in between. The CDR3 totals 14 residues. Germline CDR1 is MNHEY and CDR2 is SMNVEV (reference sequence). In DNA, the CDR3 is TGTGCCAGCAGTTTTACAGCCCAGGGAGATACGCAGTATTTT. This sequence encodes CASSFTAQGDTQYF.

The chain joins TRBV4-1 to TRBJ2-7; TRBD1 matches 7 bases. V gave up 4 bases and J gave up 0 bases; unmatched junction bases: 9. CDR1 and CDR2 from the germline V gene are MGHRA and YSYEKL. The CDR3 length is 16 residues. The CDR3 coding sequence is TGCGCCAGCAGCCCTAGAGGGGACAGCTTCTCCTACGAGCAGTACTTC. Protein product: CASSPRGDSFSYEQYF.

The J gene is TRBJ1-5, the V gene TRBV5-8, with TRBD1 as a possible D gene (6 bases). The V gene lost 4 bases and the J gene lost 6 bases, with 23 bases spanning the gap. Per germline, CDR1 SGHTS and CDR2 YDEGEE. This CDR3 has 17 amino acids. The CDR3 region has the DNA TGTGCCAGCAGCCCAACGGCGGGGGCAGGGCGCACTCAGCCCCAGCATTTT. Protein product: CASSPTAGAGRTQPQHF. Drawing the rest from reference TRBV5-8 and TRBJ1-5, the complete variable domain is EAGVTQSPTHLIKTRGQQATLRCSPISGHTSVYWYQQALGLGLQFLLWYDEGEERNRGNFPPRFSGRQFPNYSSELNVNALELEDSALYLCASSPTAGAGRTQPQHFGDGTRLSIL.

The V and J genes are TRBV5-1 and TRBJ2-1; possibly TRBD1 for D (5 bases). This CDR3 is built from 14 residues. Germline lookup yields CDR1 SGHRS and CDR2 YFSETQ. V was cut by 2 bases and J by 2 bases, with 8 bases left in between. CDR3 residues: CASSLTGTYNEQFF. As DNA, the CDR3 is TGCGCCAGCAGCTTAACAGGAACCTACAATGAGCAGTTCTTC.

The chain recombines TRBV9 with TRBJ1-5; a possible D gene is TRBD1 (5 bases). V was shortened by 0 bases and J by 2 bases, with 12 bases between the two germline ends. This CDR3 is built from 16 residues. Germline CDR1 is SGDLS and CDR2 is YYNGEE. The CDR3 nucleotides are TGTGCCAGCAGCGTAGCTGCAGGGCCCGGCAATCAGCCCCAGCATTTT. Protein product: CASSVAAGPGNQPQHF.

The chain carries TRBV5-8 and TRBJ2-6; TRBD1 agrees at 7 bases. Per the germline V gene, CDR1 is SGHTS and CDR2 is YDEGEE. The V and J ends lost 2 bases and 4 bases, in that order; junction bases with no gene match: 12. The CDR3 is made up of 18 amino acids. CDR3 protein: CASSLEGALPTGANVLTF. For the CDR3, the DNA is TGTGCCAGCAGCTTAGAGGGGGCCCTGCCCACGGGGGCCAACGTCCTGACTTTC. The full variable domain, completed using reference TRBV5-8 and TRBJ2-6, is EAGVTQSPTHLIKTRGQQATLRCSPISGHTSVYWYQQALGLGLQFLLWYDEGEERNRGNFPPRFSGRQFPNYSSELNVNALELEDSALYLCASSLEGALPTGANVLTFGAGSRLTVL.

V is TRBV19 and J is TRBJ1-1; possibly TRBD1 for D (5 bases). The CDR3 is 14 amino acids. V lost 3 bases and J 1 base, leaving 9 bases between the germline ends. The germline V gene has CDR1 LNHDA and CDR2 SQIVND (reference sequence). CDR3 coding DNA: TGTGCCAGTAGTATCCGCAGGGAGAACACTGAAGCTTTCTTT. It translates to CASSIRRENTEAFF.

The genes are TRBV4-3 and TRBJ1-1, with TRBD1 matching over 9 bases. The CDR3 sequence is 16 residues long. CDR1 and CDR2 (germline): LGHNA, YSLEER. Losses at the gene ends were 3 bases for V and 5 bases for J; bases not matched to a gene: 10. The CDR3 loop is CASSQDPQGAWTEAFF. The CDR3 nucleotides read TGCGCCAGCAGCCAGGACCCACAGGGGGCGTGGACTGAAGCTTTCTTT.